This TCR beta chain derives from a study of patients and donors after allogeneic stem cell transplantation. This clonotype was detected a few times. Using its own MiXCR run on the RT-PCR reads, TCRdb lists one record per CDR3 protein. This sample carries about 400,000 distinct CDR3 sequences, about a sixth of them seen once, and the ten largest clones take just over 7%. What was sequenced was blood, either unsorted or a sorted T cell fraction (not recorded which). The clonotype was recovered from a human donor who was either an allogeneic HSCT recipient or a stem cell or donor lymphocyte infusion donor (not recorded which). It is not recorded whose cells these are; they may come from a transplant donor.

CDR3 sequence (DNA): TGTGCCAGCAGTACAGGGGGTGATTCACCCCTCCACTTT. It translates to CASSTGGDSPLHF. The chain employs TRBV6-2 or TRBV6-3 and TRBJ1-6; 8 bases agree with TRBD1. CDR3 length equals 13 residues. V was pared by 5 bases and J by 8 bases, with 2 bases of the junction left unmatched. Germline values: CDR1 MNHEY, CDR2 SVGEGT.